The rows below give T cell receptor beta chains drawn from one sample of a study of T-cell memory formation after mild COVID-19. TCRdb recomputed calls from the 5' RACE reads with MiXCR, one row per CDR3 protein. This table holds roughly 380,000 distinct CDR3 sequences, 25% to 30% found once. The source material was PBMCs or a T cell subset sorted from them (not recorded which). Receptors were obtained from an adult woman who had mild COVID-19 (a few samples of this study predate the infection). Cell type and time point are not known. Both conserved end residues are part of each CDR3. The order of the fields is V gene, clone size, J gene, D gene, CDR3 DNA, CDR3 protein. A D gene is named only where the DNA matches it firmly. Size is stated for part of the rows, as once, few or many counts, or as a class when the clone is expanded.

V gene: TRBV4-3
clone size: .
J gene: TRBJ2-5
D gene: .
CDR3 DNA: TGCGCCAGCAGCCAGGAAAGGAGGGCCGGGACCCAGTACTTC
CDR3 protein: CASSQERRAGTQYF

V gene: TRBV29-1
clone size: .
J gene: TRBJ2-1
D gene: .
CDR3 DNA: TGCAGCGTTGAAGATCCCGGGGCAGGGTGGGATGAGCAGTTCTTC
CDR3 protein: CSVEDPGAGWDEQFF

V gene: TRBV4-1
clone size: once
J gene: TRBJ1-1
D gene: .
CDR3 DNA: TGCGCCAGCAGCCAAGCTACCCAGGGAAGGAACACTGAAGCTTTCTTT
CDR3 protein: CASSQATQGRNTEAFF

V gene: TRBV4-1
clone size: .
J gene: TRBJ1-2
D gene: .
CDR3 DNA: TGCGCCAGCAGCCAGGAAGACGGTAGGAAGTACTATGGCTACACCTTC
CDR3 protein: CASSQEDGRKYYGYTF

V gene: TRBV2
clone size: .
J gene: TRBJ2-4
D gene: TRBD1
CDR3 DNA: TGTGCCAGCAGTGAGGACAGGCTAGCCAAAAACATTCAGTACTTC
CDR3 protein: CASSEDRLAKNIQYF

V gene: TRBV20-1
clone size: .
J gene: TRBJ2-2
D gene: TRBD1
CDR3 DNA: TGCAGTGCTAGACCGACAGGGATGAACACCGGGGAGCTGTTTTTT
CDR3 protein: CSARPTGMNTGELFF

V gene: TRBV7-3
clone size: .
J gene: TRBJ2-1
D gene: TRBD2
CDR3 DNA: TGTGCCAGCAGCCTCTGGAGCGGGGGTATTAATGAGCAGTTCTTC
CDR3 protein: CASSLWSGGINEQFF

V gene: TRBV4-1
clone size: .
J gene: TRBJ2-5
D gene: .
CDR3 DNA: TGCGCCAGCAGCCACAGGGCCTCGTTCCAAGAGACCCAGTACTTC
CDR3 protein: CASSHRASFQETQYF

V gene: TRBV18
clone size: .
J gene: TRBJ1-2
D gene: TRBD1
CDR3 DNA: TGTGCCAGCTCACCAAGCCGGAGACAGGGGGCCTATGGCTACACCTTC
CDR3 protein: CASSPSRRQGAYGYTF

V gene: TRBV9
clone size: .
J gene: TRBJ2-7
D gene: TRBD1
CDR3 DNA: TGTGCCAGCAGCGTAGAGATCAAACACGGGACAGGGGGGAACGAGCAGTACTTC
CDR3 protein: CASSVEIKHGTGGNEQYF

V gene: TRBV6-5
clone size: .
J gene: TRBJ2-2
D gene: TRBD2
CDR3 DNA: TGTGCCAGCAGTTACTCCATGGGGAGCGGGGCCGGGGAGCTGTTTTTT
CDR3 protein: CASSYSMGSGAGELFF

V gene: TRBV6-1
clone size: few
J gene: TRBJ2-5
D gene: .
CDR3 DNA: TGTGCCAGCAGTGAGTACCAGGGACAAGAGACCCAGTACTTC
CDR3 protein: CASSEYQGQETQYF

V gene: TRBV5-1
clone size: many
J gene: TRBJ2-2
D gene: .
CDR3 DNA: TGCGCCAGCAGCAACACCGGGGAGCTGTTTTTT
CDR3 protein: CASSNTGELFF

V gene: TRBV27
clone size: .
J gene: TRBJ2-5
D gene: .
CDR3 DNA: TGTGCCAGCAGTACTAGGGACCAAGAGACCCAGTACTTC
CDR3 protein: CASSTRDQETQYF

V gene: TRBV7-3
clone size: few
J gene: TRBJ2-1
D gene: TRBD2
CDR3 DNA: TGTGCCAGCAGCCTAAGTAGGACTAGCGGTATCTTTCAGCAGTTCTTC
CDR3 protein: CASSLSRTSGIFQQFF

V gene: TRBV20-1
clone size: .
J gene: TRBJ1-6
D gene: .
CDR3 DNA: TGCAGTGCTAGTTTTCCGGATTCACCCCTCCACTTT
CDR3 protein: CSASFPDSPLHF

V gene: TRBV5-1
clone size: many
J gene: TRBJ2-3
D gene: .
CDR3 DNA: TGTGCCAGCAGCTTAGGGGACAGCACAGATACGCAGTATTTT
CDR3 protein: CASSLGDSTDTQYF

V gene: TRBV12-3/TRBV12-4
clone size: .
J gene: TRBJ1-5
D gene: .
CDR3 DNA: TGTGCCAGCAGGGCGACTTGGGATCAGCCCCAGCATTTT
CDR3 protein: CASRATWDQPQHF

V gene: TRBV5-1
clone size: few
J gene: TRBJ2-7
D gene: .
CDR3 DNA: TGCGCCAGCAGCTTAAGAGGCGCCTACTCCACCTACGAGCAGTACTTC
CDR3 protein: CASSLRGAYSTYEQYF

V gene: TRBV7-2
clone size: .
J gene: TRBJ1-4
D gene: .
CDR3 DNA: TGTGCCAGCAGCGCGCGCGGGTTTGATGAAAAACTGTTTTTT
CDR3 protein: CASSARGFDEKLFF

V gene: TRBV5-5
clone size: few
J gene: TRBJ2-1
D gene: .
CDR3 DNA: TGTGCCAGCAGCTTGGTTGCGGGACTGCCCTTCGACAATGAGCAGTTCTTC
CDR3 protein: CASSLVAGLPFDNEQFF

V gene: TRBV7-9
clone size: .
J gene: TRBJ2-2
D gene: TRBD2
CDR3 DNA: TGTGCCAGCAGCTTAGCGCGGGGGACGGCAGGGCTTAACACCGGGGAGCTGTTTTTT
CDR3 protein: CASSLARGTAGLNTGELFF

V gene: TRBV29-1
clone size: few
J gene: TRBJ1-4
D gene: TRBD1
CDR3 DNA: TGCAGCGTTCCACGTCACAGGGGGGATGAAAAACTGTTTTTT
CDR3 protein: CSVPRHRGDEKLFF

V gene: TRBV6-5
clone size: .
J gene: TRBJ1-1
D gene: TRBD1
CDR3 DNA: TGTGCCAGCTTACGTGACAGGGGAACTAACACTGAAGCTTTCTTT
CDR3 protein: CASLRDRGTNTEAFF

V gene: TRBV11-2
clone size: once
J gene: TRBJ2-1
D gene: TRBD1
CDR3 DNA: TGTGCCAGCAGCTTAGGGACAGGGGGAGTCAATGAGCAGTTCTTC
CDR3 protein: CASSLGTGGVNEQFF

V gene: TRBV5-1
clone size: .
J gene: TRBJ2-1
D gene: .
CDR3 DNA: TGCGCCAGCAGCGACCCCGGGGGTGAGCAGTTCTTC
CDR3 protein: CASSDPGGEQFF

V gene: TRBV5-1
clone size: .
J gene: TRBJ2-3
D gene: TRBD2
CDR3 DNA: TGCGCCAGCAGCTTTTTCCACCGGGGGGGCCTTCGGAGCACAGATACGCAGTATTTT
CDR3 protein: CASSFFHRGGLRSTDTQYF

V gene: TRBV20-1
clone size: .
J gene: TRBJ2-1
D gene: .
CDR3 DNA: TGCAGTGCTAGGGGGGGACAGTCGAGCTCCTACAATGAGCAGTTCTTC
CDR3 protein: CSARGGQSSSYNEQFF

V gene: TRBV2
clone size: .
J gene: TRBJ2-1
D gene: TRBD2
CDR3 DNA: TGTGCCAGCAGAACCGGGACTAGCGGGAGGTATGAGCAGTTCTTC
CDR3 protein: CASRTGTSGRYEQFF

V gene: TRBV4-3
clone size: few
J gene: TRBJ2-7
D gene: .
CDR3 DNA: TGCGCCAGCAGCCAAGAGGGTTCGAGCTCCTACGAGCAGTACTTC
CDR3 protein: CASSQEGSSSYEQYF

V gene: TRBV18
clone size: .
J gene: TRBJ1-5
D gene: .
CDR3 DNA: TGTGCCAGCTCACCAGATCCGGGCCCCAATCAGCCCCAGCATTTT
CDR3 protein: CASSPDPGPNQPQHF

V gene: TRBV6-5
clone size: .
J gene: TRBJ2-4
D gene: TRBD1
CDR3 DNA: TGTGCCAGCAGTTACTCTGACAGGGAAGACATTCAGTACTTC
CDR3 protein: CASSYSDREDIQYF

V gene: TRBV21-1
clone size: few
J gene: TRBJ2-1
D gene: .
CDR3 DNA: TGTGCCAGCAGCAGCAAACGGGAGCGAAACTTATCTGAGAGGTCCTACAATGAGCAGTTCTTC
CDR3 protein: CASSSKRERNLSERSYNEQFF

V gene: TRBV20-1
clone size: .
J gene: TRBJ2-1
D gene: TRBD2
CDR3 DNA: TGCAGTGCTAGCCTTGGGCGGGAGATTTTCTTC
CDR3 protein: CSASLGREIFF

V gene: TRBV6-2/TRBV6-3
clone size: few
J gene: TRBJ1-2
D gene: .
CDR3 DNA: TGTGCCAGCAGCTCAACTAACTATGGCTACACCTTC
CDR3 protein: CASSSTNYGYTF

V gene: TRBV6-5
clone size: few
J gene: TRBJ2-3
D gene: TRBD2
CDR3 DNA: TGTGCCAGCAGGAGGGGAGGGCCTTCAGATACGCAGTATTTT
CDR3 protein: CASRRGGPSDTQYF

V gene: TRBV5-1
clone size: .
J gene: TRBJ1-1
D gene: .
CDR3 DNA: TGCGCCAGCAGCATTAGGACGGGGGAAATGAACACTGAAGCTTTCTTT
CDR3 protein: CASSIRTGEMNTEAFF

V gene: TRBV29-1
clone size: few
J gene: TRBJ2-7
D gene: .
CDR3 DNA: TGCAGCGTTGCCAGGGAGGCCTGGGGTGAGCAGTACTTC
CDR3 protein: CSVAREAWGEQYF

V gene: TRBV7-2
clone size: .
J gene: TRBJ2-7
D gene: .
CDR3 DNA: TGTGCCAGCAGCCCTAGTTTCTACGAGCAGTACTTC
CDR3 protein: CASSPSFYEQYF

V gene: TRBV6-5
clone size: few
J gene: TRBJ2-4
D gene: TRBD2
CDR3 DNA: TGTGCCAGCAGTTACGGCGGGAGGACGGCCAAAAACATTCAGTACTTC
CDR3 protein: CASSYGGRTAKNIQYF

V gene: TRBV21-1
clone size: .
J gene: TRBJ2-2
D gene: .
CDR3 DNA: TGTGCCAGCAGCAGAACCGCCGACAGGGGCGCGAACACCGGGGAGCTGTTTTTT
CDR3 protein: CASSRTADRGANTGELFF

V gene: TRBV7-9
clone size: few
J gene: TRBJ1-5
D gene: .
CDR3 DNA: TGTGCCAGCAGCTCAAACACAGGTCCCAATCAGCCCCAGCATTTT
CDR3 protein: CASSSNTGPNQPQHF

V gene: TRBV7-9
clone size: few
J gene: TRBJ1-1
D gene: TRBD1
CDR3 DNA: TGTGCCATCAGTCTGACAGGGGCGAACACTGAAGCTTTCTTT
CDR3 protein: CAISLTGANTEAFF

V gene: TRBV24-1
clone size: .
J gene: TRBJ2-1
D gene: .
CDR3 DNA: TGTGCCACCAGTGAGGGAACAGCCCAATACAATGAGCAGTTCTTC
CDR3 protein: CATSEGTAQYNEQFF

V gene: TRBV20-1
clone size: few
J gene: TRBJ2-7
D gene: .
CDR3 DNA: TGCAGTGCTAGAGATCGAGGGAACCCCTACGAGCAGTACTTC
CDR3 protein: CSARDRGNPYEQYF

V gene: TRBV29-1
clone size: .
J gene: TRBJ2-3
D gene: .
CDR3 DNA: TGCAGCGTTGAATTTAGAACAGATACGCAGTATTTT
CDR3 protein: CSVEFRTDTQYF

V gene: TRBV18
clone size: few
J gene: TRBJ2-3
D gene: .
CDR3 DNA: TGTGCCAGCTCTCCCTCGGAGGGGGGCACAGATACGCAGTATTTT
CDR3 protein: CASSPSEGGTDTQYF

V gene: TRBV6-5
clone size: .
J gene: TRBJ2-7
D gene: .
CDR3 DNA: TGTGCCAGCAGTTTCTCGGCAGTCTACTACGAGCAGTACTTC
CDR3 protein: CASSFSAVYYEQYF

V gene: TRBV6-6
clone size: .
J gene: TRBJ1-5
D gene: .
CDR3 DNA: TGTGCCAGCACCCCGGGCAAAAGCCTTAGCAATCAGCCCCAGCATTTT
CDR3 protein: CASTPGKSLSNQPQHF

V gene: TRBV9
clone size: few
J gene: TRBJ2-4
D gene: .
CDR3 DNA: TGTGCCAGCAGCGGAGGATTACAGGGTGTCAAAAACATTCAGTACTTC
CDR3 protein: CASSGGLQGVKNIQYF

V gene: TRBV10-3
clone size: .
J gene: TRBJ2-7
D gene: TRBD1
CDR3 DNA: TGTGCCATCAGTGATTACCGCGACAGGGCTCACGAGCAGTACTTC
CDR3 protein: CAISDYRDRAHEQYF

V gene: TRBV20-1
clone size: .
J gene: TRBJ2-1
D gene: TRBD2
CDR3 DNA: TGCAGTGCTAGAGCATCTAGCGGGAGAATGAACGAGCAGTTCTTC
CDR3 protein: CSARASSGRMNEQFF

V gene: TRBV7-6
clone size: few
J gene: TRBJ1-1
D gene: .
CDR3 DNA: TGTGCCAGCAGGGGGGGGGTGAACACTGAAGCTTTCTTT
CDR3 protein: CASRGGVNTEAFF

V gene: TRBV7-9
clone size: many
J gene: TRBJ2-1
D gene: TRBD2
CDR3 DNA: TGTGCCAGCATCTACCTGGGACTAGCGGCAGATAATGAGCAGTTCTTC
CDR3 protein: CASIYLGLAADNEQFF

V gene: TRBV20-1
clone size: once
J gene: TRBJ1-3
D gene: .
CDR3 DNA: TGCAGTGCGAGAGAACTCTACTCTGGAAACACCATATATTTT
CDR3 protein: CSARELYSGNTIYF

V gene: TRBV2
clone size: .
J gene: TRBJ2-2
D gene: TRBD2
CDR3 DNA: TGTGCCAGCAGGGGACTAGCGGGCACCGGGGAGCTGTTTTTT
CDR3 protein: CASRGLAGTGELFF

V gene: TRBV5-5
clone size: .
J gene: TRBJ2-1
D gene: .
CDR3 DNA: TGTGCCAGCAGCTTGAGGCAGGGAGGCAATGAGCAGTTCTTC
CDR3 protein: CASSLRQGGNEQFF